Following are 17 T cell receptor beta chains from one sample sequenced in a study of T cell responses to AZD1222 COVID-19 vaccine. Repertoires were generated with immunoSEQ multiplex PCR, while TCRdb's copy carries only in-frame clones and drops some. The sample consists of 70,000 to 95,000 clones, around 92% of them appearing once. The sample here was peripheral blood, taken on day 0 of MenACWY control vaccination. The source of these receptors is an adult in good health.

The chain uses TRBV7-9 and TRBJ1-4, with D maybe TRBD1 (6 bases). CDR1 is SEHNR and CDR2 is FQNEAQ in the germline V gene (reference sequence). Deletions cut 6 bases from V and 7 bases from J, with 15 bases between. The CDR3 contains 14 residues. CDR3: CASSYRAAGEKLFF. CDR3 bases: TGTGCCAGCAGTTACAGGGCGGCGGGTGAAAAACTGTTTTTT.

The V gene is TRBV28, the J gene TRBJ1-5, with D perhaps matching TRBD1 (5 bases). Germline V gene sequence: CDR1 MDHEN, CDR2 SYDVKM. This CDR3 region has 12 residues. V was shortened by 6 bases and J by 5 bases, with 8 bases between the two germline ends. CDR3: CASRGGDQPQHF. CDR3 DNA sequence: TGTGCCAGCAGGGGGGGTGATCAGCCCCAGCATTTT.

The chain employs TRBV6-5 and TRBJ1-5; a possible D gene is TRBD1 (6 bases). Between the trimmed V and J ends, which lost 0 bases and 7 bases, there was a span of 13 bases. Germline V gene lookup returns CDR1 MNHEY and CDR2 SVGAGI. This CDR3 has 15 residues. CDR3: CASSYSRGARQPQHF. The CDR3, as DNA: TGTGCCAGCAGTTACTCGAGGGGGGCTCGGCAGCCCCAGCATTTT.

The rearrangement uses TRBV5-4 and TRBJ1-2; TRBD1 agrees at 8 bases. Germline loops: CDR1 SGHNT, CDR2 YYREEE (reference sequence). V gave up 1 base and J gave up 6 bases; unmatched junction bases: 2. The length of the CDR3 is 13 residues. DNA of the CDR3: TGTGCCAGCAGCTTGTCAGGGGGCGATGGCTACACCTTC. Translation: CASSLSGGDGYTF.

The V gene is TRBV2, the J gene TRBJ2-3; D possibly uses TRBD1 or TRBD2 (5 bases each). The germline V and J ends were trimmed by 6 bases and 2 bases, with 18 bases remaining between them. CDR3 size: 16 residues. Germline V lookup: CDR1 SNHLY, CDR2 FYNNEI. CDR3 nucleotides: TGTGCCAGCAGGGGGGTCCTAGTGTTCCACACAGATACGCAGTATTTT. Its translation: CASRGVLVFHTDTQYF.

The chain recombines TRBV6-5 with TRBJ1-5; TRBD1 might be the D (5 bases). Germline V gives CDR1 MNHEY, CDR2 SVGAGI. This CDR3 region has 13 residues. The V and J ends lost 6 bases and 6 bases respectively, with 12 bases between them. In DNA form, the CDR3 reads TGTGCCAGCAGGATCATGAGGGGTCAGCCCCAGCATTTT. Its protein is CASRIMRGQPQHF.

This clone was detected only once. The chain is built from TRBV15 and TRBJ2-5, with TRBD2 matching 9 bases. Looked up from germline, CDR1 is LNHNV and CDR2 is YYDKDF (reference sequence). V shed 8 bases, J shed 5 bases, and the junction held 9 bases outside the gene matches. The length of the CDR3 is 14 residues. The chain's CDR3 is CATRLSGGGETQYF. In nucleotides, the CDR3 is TGTGCCACCCGCCTTAGCGGGGGTGGCGAGACCCAGTACTTC.

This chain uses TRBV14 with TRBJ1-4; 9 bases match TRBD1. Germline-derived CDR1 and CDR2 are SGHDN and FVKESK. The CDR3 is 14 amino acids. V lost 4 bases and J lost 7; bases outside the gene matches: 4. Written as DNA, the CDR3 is TGTGCCAGCAGCCGACAGGGGGTAGTTGAAAAACTGTTTTTT. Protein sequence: CASSRQGVVEKLFF.

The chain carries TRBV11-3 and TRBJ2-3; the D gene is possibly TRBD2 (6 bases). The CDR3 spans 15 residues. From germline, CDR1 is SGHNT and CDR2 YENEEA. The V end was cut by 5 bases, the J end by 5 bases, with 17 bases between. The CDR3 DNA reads TGTGCCAGCAGCCCGCGGGACGCCGGGATAGATACGCAGTATTTT. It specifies CASSPRDAGIDTQYF. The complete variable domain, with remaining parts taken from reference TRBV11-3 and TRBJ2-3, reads EAGVVQSPRYKIIEKKQPVAFWCNPISGHNTLYWYLQNLGQGPELLIRYENEEAVDDSQLPKDRFSAERLKGVDSTLKIQPAELGDSAVYLCASSPRDAGIDTQYFGPGTRLTVL.

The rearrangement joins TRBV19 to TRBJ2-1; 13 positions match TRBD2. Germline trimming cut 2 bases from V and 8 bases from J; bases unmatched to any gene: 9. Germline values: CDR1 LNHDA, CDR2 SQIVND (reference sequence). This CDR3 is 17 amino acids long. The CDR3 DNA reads TGTGCCAGTAGTATAACTAGCGGGGGGGACTATCAGGATGAGCAGTTCTTC. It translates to CASSITSGGDYQDEQFF.

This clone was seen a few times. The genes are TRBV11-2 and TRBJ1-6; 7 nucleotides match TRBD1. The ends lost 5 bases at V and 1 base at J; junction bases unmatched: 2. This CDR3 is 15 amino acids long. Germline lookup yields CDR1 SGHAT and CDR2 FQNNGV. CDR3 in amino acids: CASSPDRSYNSPLHF. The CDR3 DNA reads TGTGCCAGCAGCCCGGACAGGTCCTATAATTCACCCCTCCACTTT.

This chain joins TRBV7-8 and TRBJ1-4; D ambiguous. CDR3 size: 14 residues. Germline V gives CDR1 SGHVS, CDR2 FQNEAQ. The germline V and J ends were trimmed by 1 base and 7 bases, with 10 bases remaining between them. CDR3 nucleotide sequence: TGTGCCAGCAGCTTAGAGGGAGATCCTGAAAAACTGTTTTTT. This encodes CASSLEGDPEKLFF.

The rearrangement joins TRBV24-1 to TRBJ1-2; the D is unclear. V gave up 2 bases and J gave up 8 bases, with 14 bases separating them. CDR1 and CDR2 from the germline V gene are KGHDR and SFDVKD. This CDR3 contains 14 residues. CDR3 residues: CATSDYLGLDGYTF. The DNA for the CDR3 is TGTGCCACCAGTGATTACCTAGGTCTAGACGGCTACACCTTC.

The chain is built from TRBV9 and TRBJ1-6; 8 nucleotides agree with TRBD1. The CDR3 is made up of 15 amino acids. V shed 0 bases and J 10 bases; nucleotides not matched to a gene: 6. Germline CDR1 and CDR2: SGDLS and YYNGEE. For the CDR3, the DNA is TGTGCCAGCAGCGTAGAACAGGGGGAATGGTCACCCCTCCACTTT. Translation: CASSVEQGEWSPLHF.

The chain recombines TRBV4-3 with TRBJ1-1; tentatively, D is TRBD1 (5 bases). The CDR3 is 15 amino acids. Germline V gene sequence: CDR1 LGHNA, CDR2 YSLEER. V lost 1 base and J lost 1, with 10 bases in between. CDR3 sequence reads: CASSQGRQTNTEAFF. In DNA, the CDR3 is TGCGCCAGCAGCCAAGGCCGACAGACGAACACTGAAGCTTTCTTT.

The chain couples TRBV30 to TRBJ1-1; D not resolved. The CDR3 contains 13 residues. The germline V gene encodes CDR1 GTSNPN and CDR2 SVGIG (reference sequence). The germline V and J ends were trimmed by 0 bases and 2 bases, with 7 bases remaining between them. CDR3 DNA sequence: TGTGCCTGGAGTGTACACAGTAACACTGAAGCTTTCTTT. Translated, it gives CAWSVHSNTEAFF.

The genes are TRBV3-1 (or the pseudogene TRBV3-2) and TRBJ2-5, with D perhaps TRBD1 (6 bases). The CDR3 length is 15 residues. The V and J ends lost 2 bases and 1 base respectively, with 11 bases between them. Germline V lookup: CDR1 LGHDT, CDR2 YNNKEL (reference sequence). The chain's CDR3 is CASSQITGTQETQYF. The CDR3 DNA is TGTGCCAGCAGCCAAATTACAGGGACCCAAGAGACCCAGTACTTC.